This T cell receptor beta chain was recorded in a study of radiotherapy plus CTLA-4 blockade in lung cancer (dated by TCRdb to the late 2010s). About the study as a whole: Among enrolled patients, about 17% had an objective response and 30% to 35% reached disease control.

Focal radiation therapy combined with CTLA-4 blockade (ipilimumab) was tested in patients with chemo-refractory metastatic non-small-cell lung cancer. Receptors were amplified or captured by the immunoSEQ multiplex PCR assay. What TCRdb holds here is the immuneACCESS table cut down to in-frame rearrangements. Part of the clones is not present; checked against another copy, under half of the missing clones reflect an unresolved V gene, and the others are unexplained. For this sample there are some 73,000 clones; about 78% appear just once. The top ten hold 22% of the sample. With respect to this clone: This clone's antigen is unknown. No base quality values were provided; no much bigger clone lies one nucleotide off.

The study at large found these results: After treatment with radiotherapy and ipilimumab, TCR clones that originated in tumors expanded in peripheral blood. The strongest predictors of response were reported to be early dynamic shifts in blood T cell clones along with a rise in serum interferon-beta following radiation.

Spanning cysteine to phenylalanine, the CDR3 consists of 14 amino acids. Solely the CDR3 DNA is kept, with 42 bases framed from the first base. Reading the germline V gene (reference sequence) gives CDR1 SEHNR and CDR2 FQNEAQ. Clipping removes 8 bases from V and 0 bases from J, with 6 as the unmatched junction base count. The clonotype comes from a human donor with non-small cell lung cancer whose response to radiotherapy plus ipilimumab could not be evaluated. Some clones in this sample may be carry-over from other donors' samples. The chain is made from TRBV7-9 and TRBJ1-2; 7 central nucleotides agree with TRBD1. This material consisted of peripheral blood, taken from a patient treated with radiotherapy plus ipilimumab. The CDR3 corresponds to CASGRTGANYGYTF. The nucleotides read TGTGCCAGCGGGAGGACAGGTGCTAACTATGGCTACACCTTC.